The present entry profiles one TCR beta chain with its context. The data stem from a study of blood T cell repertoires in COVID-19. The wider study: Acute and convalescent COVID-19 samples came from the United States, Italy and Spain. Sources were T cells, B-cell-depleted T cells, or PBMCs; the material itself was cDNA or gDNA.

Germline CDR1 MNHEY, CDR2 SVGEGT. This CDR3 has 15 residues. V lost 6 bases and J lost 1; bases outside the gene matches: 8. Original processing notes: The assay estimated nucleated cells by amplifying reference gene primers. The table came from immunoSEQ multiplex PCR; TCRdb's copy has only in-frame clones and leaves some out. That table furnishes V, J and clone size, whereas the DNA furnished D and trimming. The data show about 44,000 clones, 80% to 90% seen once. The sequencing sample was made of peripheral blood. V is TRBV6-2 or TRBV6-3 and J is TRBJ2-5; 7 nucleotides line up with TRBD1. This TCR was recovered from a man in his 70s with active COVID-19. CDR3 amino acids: CASSRPTGSQETQYF. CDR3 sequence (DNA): TGTGCCAGCAGCCGACCGACAGGGTCCCAAGAGACCCAGTACTTC.